What follows are 21 T cell receptor beta chains derived from one specimen sequenced in a study of cytomegalovirus exposure and HLA in healthy donors. Vbeta (60) and Jbeta (13) primers were used in the PCR. Here immunoSEQ multiplex PCR was the method, and the copy in TCRdb shows in-frame clones only, minus some. This sample's table has 100,000 to 150,000 clones. The sequencing input was PBMCs. Receptors were obtained from a man between 18 and 29 years old in good health and CMV-seronegative.

The CDR3 region is CASSSFDSLNYGYTF. The CDR3 bases are TGCGCCAGCAGCTCATTCGACAGTTTGAACTATGGCTACACCTTC. The rearrangement uses TRBV5-1 and TRBJ1-2; weak D call: TRBD1 (5 bases). Germline V gene data show CDR1 as SGHRS and CDR2 as YFSETQ. Trimming took off 3 bases at V and 2 bases at J, with 14 bases between the two ends. CDR3 length equals 15 residues.

The V and J genes are TRBV18 and TRBJ1-6; maybe TRBD1 (5 bases). Germline CDR1 reads KGHSH; CDR2 reads LQKENI. This CDR3 is built from 14 residues. Trimming left V 3 bases short and J 8 bases short, with 11 bases between. CDR3 protein: CASSPGQDHSPLHF. Written as DNA, the CDR3 is TGTGCCAGCTCACCGGGGCAGGATCATTCACCCCTCCACTTT.

The J gene is TRBJ2-2, the V gene TRBV19; 10 nucleotides match TRBD1. Germline-derived CDR1 and CDR2 are LNHDA and SQIVND (reference sequence). This CDR3 has 15 amino acids. V trimming: 9 bases; J trimming: 5 bases; junction bases outside the gene matches: 9. CDR3 DNA: TGTGCCAGCGACTCCGGGACAGGGGTGACCGGGGAGCTGTTTTTT. Its protein is CASDSGTGVTGELFF.

The chain is built from TRBV11-2 and TRBJ2-3; D call uncertain. Germline-derived CDR1 and CDR2 are SGHAT and FQNNGV. The CDR3 is 15 residues long. The germline V and J ends were trimmed by 1 base and 9 bases, with 17 bases remaining between them. This CDR3 reads CASSLGTWSLRTQYF. The CDR3 region has the DNA TGTGCCAGCAGCTTAGGCACATGGAGCTTACGGACGCAGTATTTT.

This chain uses TRBV14 with TRBJ1-2; TRBD1 is a possible D gene (5 bases). The CDR3 runs to 14 residues. Germline CDR1 SGHDN, CDR2 FVKESK. V lost 1 base to trimming and J lost 7 bases, with 13 bases between them. In DNA form, the CDR3 reads TGTGCCAGCAGCCAAGTCCCAGGGTACGGTGGCTACACCTTC. Encoded protein: CASSQVPGYGGYTF.

The chain carries TRBV30 and TRBJ1-6; D perhaps matches TRBD1 (5 bases). The germline gives CDR1 GTSNPN, CDR2 SVGIG (reference sequence). V lost 4 bases and J lost 1, with 14 bases in between. This CDR3 is 16 amino acids long. The DNA for the CDR3 is TGTGCCTGGAACAAGGGGTCGGAATCCTATAATTCACCCCTCCACTTT. Its protein is CAWNKGSESYNSPLHF.

The rearrangement links TRBV28 to TRBJ1-2; D gene ambiguous. The V end lost 6 bases, the J end lost 4 bases, and 18 bases lay between the germline ends. This CDR3 comprises 15 residues. Germline assignment: CDR1 MDHEN and CDR2 SYDVKM. This CDR3 is CASSFSGGNRYGYTF. CDR3 nucleotides: TGTGCCAGCAGCTTTTCCGGAGGGAATCGCTATGGCTACACCTTC.

J is TRBJ2-7 and V is TRBV28; no clear D gene. Germline-derived CDR1 and CDR2 are MDHEN and SYDVKM. V dropped 5 bases and J dropped 6 bases, with 14 bases sitting between them. The CDR3 spans 13 residues. The CDR3 is CASSLQSVPEQYF. Written as DNA, the CDR3 is TGTGCCAGCAGTCTCCAGTCCGTCCCCGAGCAGTACTTC.

The CDR3 loop is CASSPPPTGNRGNEQFF. CDR3 coding DNA: TGTGCCAGCAGCCCCCCCCCAACAGGGAATCGAGGCAATGAGCAGTTCTTC. This sequence joins TRBV7-9 and TRBJ2-1; perhaps TRBD1 as D (6 bases). The CDR3 is 17 amino acids. Between the trimmed V and J ends, which lost 5 bases and 6 bases, there was a span of 23 bases. CDR1 is SEHNR and CDR2 is FQNEAQ in the germline V gene (reference sequence). The full variable domain, with the rest looked up from reference TRBV7-9 and TRBJ2-1, is DTGVSQNPRHKITKRGQNVTFRCDPISEHNRLYWYRQTLGQGPEFLTYFQNEAQLEKSRLLSDRFSAERPKGSFSTLEIQRTEQGDSAMYLCASSPPPTGNRGNEQFFGPGTRLTVL.

The chain couples TRBV12-5 to TRBJ1-6; TRBD1 agrees at 9 bases. This CDR3 contains 17 residues. In germline, CDR1 is LGHNT, CDR2 FRNRAP. Losses at the gene ends were 1 base for V and 9 bases for J; bases not matched to a gene: 10. In DNA form, the CDR3 reads TGTGCTAGTGGTTTGGGGTTAAGACAGGGGGTGACTTCACCCCTCCACTTT. It is translated as CASGLGLRQGVTSPLHF. Drawing the rest from reference TRBV12-5 and TRBJ1-6, the complete variable domain is DARVTQTPRHKVTEMGQEVTMRCQPILGHNTVFWYRQTMMQGLELLAYFRNRAPLDDSGMPKDRFSAEMPDATLATLKIQPSEPRDSAVYFCASGLGLRQGVTSPLHFGNGTRLTVT.

J is TRBJ1-2 and V is TRBV7-8, with 7 nucleotides matching TRBD1. V shed 3 bases, J shed 7 bases, and the junction held 11 bases outside the gene matches. CDR1 and CDR2 from the germline V gene are SGHVS and FQNEAQ. CDR3 length equals 15 residues. The CDR3 region has the DNA TGTGCCAGCAGCTTCCGCCGGGACAGTCTTGCTGGCTACACCTTC. It specifies CASSFRRDSLAGYTF. Looking up the rest from reference TRBV7-8 and TRBJ1-2 gives the full variable domain: GAGVSQSPRYKVAKRGQDVALRCDPISGHVSLFWYQQALGQGPEFLTYFQNEAQLDKSGLPSDRFFAERPEGSVSTLKIQRTQQEDSAVYLCASSFRRDSLAGYTFGSGTRLTVV.

The gene calls are TRBV7-3 and TRBJ2-5; TRBD2 matches at 7 bases. This CDR3 comprises 12 residues. V shed 5 bases and J 10 bases; nucleotides not matched to a gene: 7. Germline values: CDR1 SGHTA, CDR2 FQGTGA. This CDR3 is CASSKPGGSQYF. The CDR3 DNA reads TGTGCCAGCAGCAAACCGGGGGGTAGCCAGTACTTC.

The chain couples TRBV10-3 to TRBJ1-2, with D maybe TRBD1 (5 bases). Trimming took off 6 bases at V and 4 bases at J, with 12 bases between the two ends. The CDR3 is 13 residues long. In germline, CDR1 is ENHRY, CDR2 SYGVKD. In DNA form, the CDR3 reads TGTGCCATCAGACAACAGGAGACCTATGGCTACACCTTC. It translates to CAIRQQETYGYTF.

V and J are TRBV5-1 and TRBJ2-1; 10 bases match TRBD1. Germline trimming cut 4 bases from V and 8 bases from J; bases unmatched to any gene: 12. The CDR3 covers 16 residues. Germline CDR1 SGHRS, CDR2 YFSETQ. The CDR3 region is CASSKDRGLKFYEQFF. CDR3 DNA sequence: TGCGCCAGCAGCAAAGACAGGGGGCTAAAGTTTTATGAGCAGTTCTTC.

The rearrangement links TRBV9 to TRBJ1-1, with D possibly being TRBD1 (5 bases). V lost 0 bases to trimming and J lost 3 bases, with 9 bases between them. Germline CDR1 SGDLS, CDR2 YYNGEE. This CDR3 comprises 14 residues. The CDR3 nucleotides are TGTGCCAGCAGCGTAGCAGGGCTCGACACTGAAGCTTTCTTT. It is translated as CASSVAGLDTEAFF.

The chain combines TRBV27 with TRBJ1-5; D gene ambiguous. This CDR3 comprises 13 residues. V was trimmed by 2 bases and J by 6 bases, leaving 8 bases between them. The germline V gene has CDR1 MNHEY and CDR2 SMNVEV (reference sequence). The CDR3: CASSLMPGQPQHF. The CDR3 DNA reads as TGTGCCAGCAGTTTAATGCCCGGTCAGCCCCAGCATTTT.

This sequence joins TRBV5-1 and TRBJ2-1; TRBD2 matches at 8 bases. V gave up 3 bases and J gave up 7 bases; unmatched junction bases: 12. The germline CDR1 and CDR2 sequences are SGHRS and YFSETQ. CDR3 length equals 16 residues. The CDR3 bases are TGCGCCAGCAGCTCCGGAGCGATTAGCGGGAAAAATGAGCAGTTCTTC. Amino acids: CASSSGAISGKNEQFF.

The V and J genes are TRBV6-1 and TRBJ1-1, with D perhaps TRBD1 (6 bases). Trimming removed 7 bases from V and 1 base from J, with 13 bases in between. Germline CDR1 and CDR2: MNHNS and SASEGT. The CDR3 runs to 14 residues. For the CDR3, the DNA is TGTGCCAGCAATCCGGCAGGGGCGAACACTGAAGCTTTCTTT. Its translation: CASNPAGANTEAFF.

The V call is TRBV11-2, the J call TRBJ2-7, with 10 positions matching TRBD1. CDR1 is SGHAT and CDR2 is FQNNGV in the germline V gene. The trim removed 5 bases at V and 0 bases at J, leaving 7 bases unmatched. The CDR3 covers 16 residues. The CDR3 DNA reads TGTGCCAGCAGCCCCTTGACAGGGGGCAACTCCTACGAGCAGTACTTC. Amino acids: CASSPLTGGNSYEQYF.

The chain links TRBV5-1 to TRBJ2-6, with D perhaps matching TRBD2 (6 bases). Trimming took off 0 bases at V and 1 base at J, with 8 bases between the two ends. The V gene's germline CDR1 is SGHRS and CDR2 YFSETQ. The CDR3 contains 16 residues. The CDR3 reads CASSLVSGSGANVLTF. CDR3 sequence (DNA): TGCGCCAGCAGCTTGGTCAGCGGGTCTGGGGCCAACGTCCTGACTTTC.

The chain has TRBV2 and TRBJ2-7; 9 nucleotides line up with TRBD2. J was trimmed by 4 bases and V by 6 bases; bases with no gene match: 10. Germline CDR1 and CDR2: SNHLY and FYNNEI. This CDR3 has 15 amino acids. The CDR3 DNA follows: TGTGCCAGCAGATTCATAGCGGGAGTCGGGTACGAGCAGTACTTC. Encoded protein: CASRFIAGVGYEQYF.